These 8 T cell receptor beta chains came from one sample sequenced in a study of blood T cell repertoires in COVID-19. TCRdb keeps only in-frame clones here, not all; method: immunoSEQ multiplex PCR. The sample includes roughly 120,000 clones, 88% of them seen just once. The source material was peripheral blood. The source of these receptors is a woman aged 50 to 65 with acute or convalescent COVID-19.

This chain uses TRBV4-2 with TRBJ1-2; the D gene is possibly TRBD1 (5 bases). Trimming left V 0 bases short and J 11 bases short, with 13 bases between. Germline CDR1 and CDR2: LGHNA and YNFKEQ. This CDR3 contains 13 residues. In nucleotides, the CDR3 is TGTGCCAGCAGCCAAGATAGGGGTTTATCTTACACCTTC. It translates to CASSQDRGLSYTF.

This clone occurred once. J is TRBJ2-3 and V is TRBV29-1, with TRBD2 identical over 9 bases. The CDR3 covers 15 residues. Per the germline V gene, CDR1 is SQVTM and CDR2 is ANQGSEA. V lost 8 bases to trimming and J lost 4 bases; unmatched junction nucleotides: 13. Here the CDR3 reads CSPLRVAGEADTQYF. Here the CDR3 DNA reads TGCAGCCCCTTGAGGGTAGCGGGAGAGGCAGATACGCAGTATTTT.

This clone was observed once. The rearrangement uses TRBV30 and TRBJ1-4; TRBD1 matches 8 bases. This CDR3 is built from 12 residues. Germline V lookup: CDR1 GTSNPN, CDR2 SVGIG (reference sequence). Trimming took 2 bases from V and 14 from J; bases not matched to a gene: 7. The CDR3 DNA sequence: TGTGCCTGGAGTCGGTCGTCAGGGGGCCTGTTTTTT. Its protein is CAWSRSSGGLFF.

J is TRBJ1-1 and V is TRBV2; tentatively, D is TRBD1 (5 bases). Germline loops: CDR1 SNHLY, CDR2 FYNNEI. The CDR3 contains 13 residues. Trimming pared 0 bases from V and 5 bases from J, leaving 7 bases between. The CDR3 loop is CASSEAGGTEAFF. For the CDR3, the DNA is TGTGCCAGCAGTGAAGCGGGGGGTACTGAAGCTTTCTTT.

CDR3 region: CASDLGTGVQPQHF. The CDR3 DNA sequence: TGTGCCAGTGATCTCGGGACAGGGGTTCAGCCCCAGCATTTT. The rearrangement uses TRBV19 and TRBJ1-5; 10 bases align to TRBD1. The germline V gene encodes CDR1 LNHDA and CDR2 SQIVND (reference sequence). Trimming cost V 8 bases and J 6 bases; bases outside gene matches: 7. This CDR3 contains 14 residues.

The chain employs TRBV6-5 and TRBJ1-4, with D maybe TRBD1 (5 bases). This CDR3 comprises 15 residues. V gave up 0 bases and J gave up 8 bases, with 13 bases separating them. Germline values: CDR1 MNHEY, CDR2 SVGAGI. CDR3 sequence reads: CASSYSVGAGEKLFF. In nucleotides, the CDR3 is TGTGCCAGCAGTTACTCGGTAGGGGCAGGGGAAAAACTGTTTTTT.

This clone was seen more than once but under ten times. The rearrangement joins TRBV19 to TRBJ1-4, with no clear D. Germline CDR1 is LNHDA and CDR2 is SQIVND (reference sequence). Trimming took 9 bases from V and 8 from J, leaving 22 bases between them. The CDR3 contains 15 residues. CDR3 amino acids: CASTLAVAGMEKLFF. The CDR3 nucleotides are TGTGCCAGCACCTTGGCGGTAGCCGGAATGGAAAAACTGTTTTTT.

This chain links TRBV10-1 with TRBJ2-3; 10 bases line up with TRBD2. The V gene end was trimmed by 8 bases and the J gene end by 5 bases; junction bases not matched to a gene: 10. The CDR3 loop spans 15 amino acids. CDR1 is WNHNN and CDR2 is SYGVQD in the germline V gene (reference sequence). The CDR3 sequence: CASAQREGRGDTQYF. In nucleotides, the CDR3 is TGCGCCAGCGCTCAGCGGGAGGGCCGTGGAGATACGCAGTATTTT.